Below, 11 T cell receptor beta chains from the same sample are listed, as sequenced in a study of CD8 T cells in ankylosing spondylitis (TCRdb year 2017). The full study reports these points: A TCR beta motif of about eight highly homologous amino acid variants appeared characteristic of blood from ankylosing spondylitis patients.

For these receptors, no antigen is known. The protocol used for the library was 5' RACE. Instrument used: Illumina HiSeq 2500. TCRdb cleaned the public reads at Q25 with fastp, built clones with MiXCR and kept in-frame beta chains. Merged by CDR3 protein, the rows form single entries marked with the most common genes and DNA. The sample profile shows almost 400,000 distinct CDR3 sequences; about 22% of them were found once. The leading ten clones occupy less than 20% of the sample. Material for sequencing was blood, either unsorted or a sorted T cell fraction (not recorded which). The source of these receptors is a male donor with ankylosing spondylitis.

This clonotype was seen only a few times. This chain joins TRBV4-3 and TRBJ1-5; no definite D call. The CDR3 runs to 14 residues. With 0 bases removed from V and 5 bases from J, the gap between germline ends came to 8 bases. The germline V gene has CDR1 LGHNA and CDR2 YSLEER. The CDR3 is CASSQDGGDQPQHF. Written as DNA, the CDR3 is TGCGCCAGCAGCCAAGATGGCGGAGATCAGCCCCAGCATTTT.

CDR3 in DNA: TGTGCCAGCAGCCAACAGGGGTGGCGGAACACCATATATTTT. Residues: CASSQQGWRNTIYF. This rearrangement joins TRBV12-3 or TRBV12-4 to TRBJ1-3, with 7 nucleotides matching TRBD1. This CDR3 has 14 amino acids. Trimming took 6 bases from V and 7 from J; bases not matched to a gene: 9.

This clonotype was counted a few times. The V call is TRBV6-5, the J call TRBJ2-1; 13 nucleotides line up with TRBD2. With V trimmed by 2 bases and J by 9 bases, 7 bases remained unmatched. Germline V gene sequence: CDR1 MNHEY, CDR2 SVGAGI. This CDR3 comprises 16 residues. The CDR3 loop reads CASSYGLAGARGEQFF. The CDR3 bases are TGTGCCAGCAGTTACGGACTAGCGGGGGCGAGGGGTGAGCAGTTCTTC.

This rearrangement joins TRBV9 to TRBJ2-7, with 10 nucleotides matching TRBD1. The J segment lost 8 bases and the V segment lost 4 bases, leaving 9 bases of the junction unmatched. The CDR3 sequence is 14 residues long. Looked up from germline, CDR1 is SGDLS and CDR2 is YYNGEE. The CDR3 DNA reads TGTGCCAGCAGCCTCACGACGGGACAGGGGAAGCAGTACTTC. Protein sequence: CASSLTTGQGKQYF. The full variable domain, its missing parts supplied by reference TRBV9 and TRBJ2-7, is DSGVTQTPKHLITATGQRVTLRCSPRSGDLSVYWYQQSLDQGLQFLIQYYNGEERAKGNILERFSAQQFPDLHSELNLSSLELGDSALYFCASSLTTGQGKQYFGPGTRLTVT.

In regard to this clonotype: One end of the junction fails to match germline, which may point to a read error. The rearrangement uses TRBV5-1 and TRBJ2-1, with D perhaps matching TRBD1 (7 bases). The CDR3 contains 16 residues. The germline gives CDR1 SGHRS, CDR2 YFSETQ. This CDR3 reads CASSWRDSNSYSEQFF. The CDR3 DNA is TGCGCCAGCAGCTGGAGGGACAGCAACTCCTACAGTGAGCAGTTCTTC.

V is TRBV7-2 and J is TRBJ2-5, with D perhaps matching TRBD1 (5 bases). Germline V gene data show CDR1 as SGHTA and CDR2 as FQGNSA. Trimming cost V 6 bases and J 5 bases, with 13 bases left between them. The CDR3 extends over 13 amino acids. The CDR3 region is CASRQGVLETQYF. The CDR3 nucleotides read TGTGCCAGCAGACAAGGGGTCCTCGAGACCCAGTACTTC.

The chain joins TRBV12-3 or TRBV12-4 to TRBJ2-2; D unresolved. CDR3 length equals 14 residues. V was trimmed by 5 bases and J by 7 bases, leaving 14 bases between them. The CDR3 coding sequence is TGTGCCAGCAGTCCACGACAACTCAACGGGGAGCTGTTTTTT. The encoded protein is CASSPRQLNGELFF.

A few counts support this clonotype. A read error may produce the germline difference seen at one junction end. The rearrangement links TRBV7-7 to TRBJ2-1; 8 positions match TRBD2. In germline, CDR1 is SSHAT, CDR2 FNYEAQ (reference sequence). This CDR3 spans 15 amino acids. CDR3 bases: TGTGCTAGCAGCTTAGCCCCAGCGGGAGTGGATGAGCAGTTCTTC. Translation: CASSLAPAGVDEQFF.

This clonotype was detected a few times. The chain employs TRBV7-2 and TRBJ1-4; D possibly corresponds to TRBD1 (5 bases). Per the germline V gene, CDR1 is SGHTA and CDR2 is FQGNSA. Trimming shortened V by 5 bases and J by 8 bases, and 12 bases separated the two germline ends. This CDR3 is 13 amino acids long. The DNA for the CDR3 is TGTGCCAGCAGCCCCGGCTGGGGGGAAAAACTGTTTTTT. This encodes CASSPGWGEKLFF.

The gene calls are TRBV6-2 or TRBV6-3 and TRBJ1-5; D perhaps matches TRBD1 (5 bases). Trimming cost V 5 bases and J 1 base, with 15 bases left between them. CDR1 is MNHEY and CDR2 is SVGEGT in the germline V gene. CDR3 length equals 16 residues. CDR3 in amino acids: CASSPPGRLSNQPQHF. In nucleotides, the CDR3 is TGTGCCAGCAGTCCCCCGGGACGGCTCAGCAATCAGCCCCAGCATTTT.

Details on this clonotype: A single base separates this from a much larger clone, so it may be a read error. CDR3 residues: CASSPPIVELFF. The CDR3, as DNA: TGTGCCAGCTCACCACCGATCGTGGAGCTGTTTTTT. The genes are TRBV18 and TRBJ2-2, with no clear D. From germline, CDR1 is KGHSH and CDR2 LQKENI. Trimming pared 0 bases from V and 10 bases from J, leaving 6 bases between. This CDR3 is built from 12 residues.